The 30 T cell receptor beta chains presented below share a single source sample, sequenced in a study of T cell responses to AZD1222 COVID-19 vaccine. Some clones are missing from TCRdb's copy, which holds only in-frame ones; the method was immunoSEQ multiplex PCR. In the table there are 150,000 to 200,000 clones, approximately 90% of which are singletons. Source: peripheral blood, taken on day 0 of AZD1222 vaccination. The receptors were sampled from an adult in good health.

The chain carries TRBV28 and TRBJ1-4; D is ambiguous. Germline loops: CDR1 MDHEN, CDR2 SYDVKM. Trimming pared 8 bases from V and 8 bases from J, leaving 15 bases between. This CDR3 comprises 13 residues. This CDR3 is CASLNSGNEKLFF. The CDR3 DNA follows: TGTGCCAGCCTAAACTCTGGGAACGAAAAACTGTTTTTT.

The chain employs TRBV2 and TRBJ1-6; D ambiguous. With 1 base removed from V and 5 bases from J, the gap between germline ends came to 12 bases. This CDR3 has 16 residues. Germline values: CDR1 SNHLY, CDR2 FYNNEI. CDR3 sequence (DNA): TGTGCCAGCAGTGAAGGGCCCGGGCCGAATAATTCACCCCTCCACTTT. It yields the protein CASSEGPGPNNSPLHF.

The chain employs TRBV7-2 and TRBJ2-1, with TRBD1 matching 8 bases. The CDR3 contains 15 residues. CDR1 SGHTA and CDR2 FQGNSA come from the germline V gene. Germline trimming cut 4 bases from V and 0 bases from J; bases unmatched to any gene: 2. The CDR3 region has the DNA TGTGCCAGCAGCTACACAGGGGGCTCCTACAATGAGCAGTTCTTC. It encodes CASSYTGGSYNEQFF. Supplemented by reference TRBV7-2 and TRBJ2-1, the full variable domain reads GAGVSQSPSNKVTEKGKDVELRCDPISGHTALYWYRQSLGQGLEFLIYFQGNSAPDKSGLPSDRFSAERTGGSVSTLTIQRTQQEDSAVYLCASSYTGGSYNEQFFGPGTRLTVL.

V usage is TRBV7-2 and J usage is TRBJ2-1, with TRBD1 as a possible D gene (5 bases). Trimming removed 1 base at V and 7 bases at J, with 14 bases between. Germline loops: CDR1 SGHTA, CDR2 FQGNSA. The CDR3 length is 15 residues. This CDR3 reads CASSLVWGLFNEQFF. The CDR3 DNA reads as TGTGCCAGCAGCTTAGTCTGGGGCCTTTTTAATGAGCAGTTCTTC.

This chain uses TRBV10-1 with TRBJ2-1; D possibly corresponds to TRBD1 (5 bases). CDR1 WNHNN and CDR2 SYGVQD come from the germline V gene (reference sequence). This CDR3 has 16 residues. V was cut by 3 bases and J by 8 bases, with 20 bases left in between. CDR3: CASSDIRVGLRDEQFF. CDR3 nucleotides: TGCGCCAGCAGTGACATCAGGGTTGGGTTACGGGATGAGCAGTTCTTC.

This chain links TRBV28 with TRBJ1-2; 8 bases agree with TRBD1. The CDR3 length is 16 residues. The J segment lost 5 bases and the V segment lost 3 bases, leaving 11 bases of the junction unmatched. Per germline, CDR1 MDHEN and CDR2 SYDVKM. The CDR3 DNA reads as TGTGCCAGCAGTTTCTCTCCGACAGGGGCGGGGTATGGCTACACCTTC. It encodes CASSFSPTGAGYGYTF.

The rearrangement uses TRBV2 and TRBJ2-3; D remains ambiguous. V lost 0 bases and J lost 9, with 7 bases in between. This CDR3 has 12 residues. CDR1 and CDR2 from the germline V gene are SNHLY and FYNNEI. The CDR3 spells CASSEALRTQYF. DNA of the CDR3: TGTGCCAGCAGTGAAGCACTTAGGACGCAGTATTTT.

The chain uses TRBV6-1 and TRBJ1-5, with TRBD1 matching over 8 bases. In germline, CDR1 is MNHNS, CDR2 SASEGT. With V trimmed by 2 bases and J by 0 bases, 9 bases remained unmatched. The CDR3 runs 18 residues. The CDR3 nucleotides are TGTGCCAGCAGTGAAAGCCCGGACAGGGCTTATAGCAATCAGCCCCAGCATTTT. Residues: CASSESPDRAYSNQPQHF.

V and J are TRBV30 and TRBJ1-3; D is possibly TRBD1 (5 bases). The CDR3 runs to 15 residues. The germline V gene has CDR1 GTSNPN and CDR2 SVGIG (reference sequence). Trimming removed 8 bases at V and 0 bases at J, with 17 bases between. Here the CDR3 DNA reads TGTGCCCACCGGCCGCGGGGCTTCTCTGGAAACACCATATATTTT. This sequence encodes CAHRPRGFSGNTIYF. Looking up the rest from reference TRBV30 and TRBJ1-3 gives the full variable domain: SQTIHQWPATLVQPVGSPLSLECTVEGTSNPNLYWYRQAAGRGLQLLFYSVGIGQISSEVPQNLSASRPQDRQFILSSKKLLLSDSGFYLCAHRPRGFSGNTIYFGEGSWLTVV.

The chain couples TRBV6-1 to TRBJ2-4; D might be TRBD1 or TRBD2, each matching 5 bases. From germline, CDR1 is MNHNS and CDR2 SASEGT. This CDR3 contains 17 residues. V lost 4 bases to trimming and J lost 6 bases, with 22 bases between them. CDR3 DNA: TGTGCCAGCAGTGTTGGGACCGGGACCGAGGGTTTAAACATTCAGTACTTC. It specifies CASSVGTGTEGLNIQYF.

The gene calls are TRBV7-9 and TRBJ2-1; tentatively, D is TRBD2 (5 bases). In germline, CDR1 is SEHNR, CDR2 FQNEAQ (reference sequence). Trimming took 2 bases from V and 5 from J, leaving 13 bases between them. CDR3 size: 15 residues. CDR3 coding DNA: TGTGCCAGCAGCTTATATACCACACTAGACAATGAGCAGTTCTTC. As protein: CASSLYTTLDNEQFF.

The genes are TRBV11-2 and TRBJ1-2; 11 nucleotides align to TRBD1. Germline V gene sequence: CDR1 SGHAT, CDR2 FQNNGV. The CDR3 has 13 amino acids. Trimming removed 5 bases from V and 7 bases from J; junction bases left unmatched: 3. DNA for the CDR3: TGTGCCAGCAGCCGGGACAGGGGGGGTGGCTACACCTTC. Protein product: CASSRDRGGGYTF.

As DNA, the CDR3 is TGCGCCAGCAGCCCAAGGGGTCGGGGGGACACTGAAGCTTTCTTT. This gives the protein CASSPRGRGDTEAFF. The chain employs TRBV5-1 and TRBJ1-1; perhaps TRBD1 as D (5 bases). The ends were cut back, 4 bases at V and 3 bases at J, with 16 bases in the middle. This CDR3 contains 15 residues. From germline, CDR1 is SGHRS and CDR2 YFSETQ.

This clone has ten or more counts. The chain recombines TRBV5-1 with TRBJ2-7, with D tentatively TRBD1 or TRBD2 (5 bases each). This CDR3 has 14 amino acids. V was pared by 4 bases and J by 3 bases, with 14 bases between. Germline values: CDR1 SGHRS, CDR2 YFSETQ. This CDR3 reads CASSRSGTYYEQYF. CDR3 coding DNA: TGCGCCAGCAGCCGATCCGGGACCTACTACGAGCAGTACTTC.

CDR3 residues: CASRRGPEVNYGYTF. The CDR3 DNA reads TGTGCCAGCAGAAGAGGGCCTGAGGTAAACTATGGCTACACCTTC. This chain links TRBV11-2 with TRBJ1-2; D not resolved. Germline CDR1 is SGHAT and CDR2 is FQNNGV. Trimming shortened V by 6 bases and J by 2 bases, and 16 bases separated the two germline ends. The CDR3 length is 15 residues. The full variable domain, its missing parts supplied by reference TRBV11-2 and TRBJ1-2, is EAGVAQSPRYKIIEKRQSVAFWCNPISGHATLYWYQQILGQGPKLLIQFQNNGVVDDSQLPKDRFSAERLKGVDSTLKIQPAKLEDSAVYLCASRRGPEVNYGYTFGSGTRLTVV.

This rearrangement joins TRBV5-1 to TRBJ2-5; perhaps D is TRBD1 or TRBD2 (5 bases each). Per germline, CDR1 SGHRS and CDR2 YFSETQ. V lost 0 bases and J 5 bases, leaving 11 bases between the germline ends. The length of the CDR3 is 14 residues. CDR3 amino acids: CASSLDLEGETQYF. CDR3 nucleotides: TGCGCCAGCAGCTTGGACTTAGAGGGGGAGACCCAGTACTTC.

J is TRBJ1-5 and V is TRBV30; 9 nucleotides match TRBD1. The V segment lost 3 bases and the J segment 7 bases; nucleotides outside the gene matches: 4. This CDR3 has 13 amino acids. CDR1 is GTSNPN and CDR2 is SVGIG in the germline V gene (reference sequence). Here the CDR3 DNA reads TGTGCCTGGAGGGGACAGGGTGGCCAGCCCCAGCATTTT. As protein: CAWRGQGGQPQHF.

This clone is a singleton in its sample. The CDR3 reads CASSMAVTEVNYGYTF. The CDR3 region has the DNA TGTGCCAGTAGTATGGCCGTGACAGAAGTTAACTATGGCTACACCTTC. The rearrangement joins TRBV19 to TRBJ1-2, with D maybe TRBD1 (5 bases). The CDR3 has 16 residues. V was shortened by 3 bases and J by 1 base, with 15 bases between the two germline ends. Germline-derived CDR1 and CDR2 are LNHDA and SQIVND (reference sequence).

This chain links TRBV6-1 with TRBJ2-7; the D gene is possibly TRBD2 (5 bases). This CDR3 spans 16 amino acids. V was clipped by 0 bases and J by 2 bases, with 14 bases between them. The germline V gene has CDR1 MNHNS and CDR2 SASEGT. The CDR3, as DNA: TGTGCCAGCAGTGAAGCTGAGGGCAAAAGCCCCTACGAGCAGTACTTC. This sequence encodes CASSEAEGKSPYEQYF.

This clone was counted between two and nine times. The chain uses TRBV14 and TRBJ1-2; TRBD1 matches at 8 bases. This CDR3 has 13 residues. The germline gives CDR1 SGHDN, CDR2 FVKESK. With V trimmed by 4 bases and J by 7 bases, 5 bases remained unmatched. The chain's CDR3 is CASSRTGRGGYTF. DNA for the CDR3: TGTGCCAGCAGCCGGACAGGGAGGGGTGGCTACACCTTC.

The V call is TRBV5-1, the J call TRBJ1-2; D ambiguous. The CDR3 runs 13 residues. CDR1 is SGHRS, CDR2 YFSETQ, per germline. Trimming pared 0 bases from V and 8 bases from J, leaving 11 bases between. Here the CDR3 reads CASSLVGVSGYTF. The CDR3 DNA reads TGCGCCAGCAGCTTGGTAGGAGTAAGCGGCTACACCTTC.

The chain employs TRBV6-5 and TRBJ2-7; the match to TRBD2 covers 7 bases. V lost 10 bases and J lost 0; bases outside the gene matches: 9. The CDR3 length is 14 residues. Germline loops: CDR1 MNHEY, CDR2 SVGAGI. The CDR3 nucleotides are TGTGCCACGACCCCAGGCGGGAGCTCCTACGAGCAGTACTTC. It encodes CATTPGGSSYEQYF.

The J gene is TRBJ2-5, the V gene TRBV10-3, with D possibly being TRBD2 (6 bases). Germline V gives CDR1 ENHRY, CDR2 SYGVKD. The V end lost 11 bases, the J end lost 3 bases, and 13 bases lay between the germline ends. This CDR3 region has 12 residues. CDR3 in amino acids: CAAGTSKETQYF. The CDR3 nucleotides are TGTGCCGCCGGGACTTCGAAAGAGACCCAGTACTTC.

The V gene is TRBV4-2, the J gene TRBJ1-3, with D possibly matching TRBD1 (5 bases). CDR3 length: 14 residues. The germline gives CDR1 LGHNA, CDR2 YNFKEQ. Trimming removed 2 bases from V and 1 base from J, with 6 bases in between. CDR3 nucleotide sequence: TGTGCCAGCAGCCAACGGGGGTCTGGAAACACCATATATTTT. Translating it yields CASSQRGSGNTIYF.

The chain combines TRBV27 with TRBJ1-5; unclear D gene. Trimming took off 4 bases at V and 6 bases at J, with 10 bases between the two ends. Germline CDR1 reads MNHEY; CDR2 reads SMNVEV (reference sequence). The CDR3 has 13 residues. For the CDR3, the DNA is TGTGCCAGCAGTTCAAATGTGGGTCAGCCCCAGCATTTT. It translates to CASSSNVGQPQHF.

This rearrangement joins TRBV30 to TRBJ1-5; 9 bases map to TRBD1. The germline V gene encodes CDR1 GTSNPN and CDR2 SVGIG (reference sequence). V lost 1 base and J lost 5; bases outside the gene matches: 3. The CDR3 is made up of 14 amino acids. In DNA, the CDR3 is TGTGCCTGGAGTGGGACAGGGGTATATCAGCCCCAGCATTTT. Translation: CAWSGTGVYQPQHF.

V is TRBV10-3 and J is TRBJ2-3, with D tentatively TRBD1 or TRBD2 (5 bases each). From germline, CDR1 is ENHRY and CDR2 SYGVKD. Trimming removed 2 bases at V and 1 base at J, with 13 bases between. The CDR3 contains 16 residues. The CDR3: CAISEGRGLGTDTQYF. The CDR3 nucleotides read TGTGCCATCAGTGAGGGTCGGGGCTTGGGCACAGATACGCAGTATTTT.

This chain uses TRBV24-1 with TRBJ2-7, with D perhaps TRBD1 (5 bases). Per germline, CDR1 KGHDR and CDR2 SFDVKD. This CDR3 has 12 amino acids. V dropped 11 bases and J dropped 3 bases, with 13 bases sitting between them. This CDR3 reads CAKKGQNYEQYF. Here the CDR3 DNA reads TGTGCCAAAAAAGGACAAAACTACGAGCAGTACTTC.

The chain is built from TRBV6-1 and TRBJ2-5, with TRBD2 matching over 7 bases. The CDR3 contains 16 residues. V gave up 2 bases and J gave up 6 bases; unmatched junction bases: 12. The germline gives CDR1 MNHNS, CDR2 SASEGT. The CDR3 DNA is TGTGCCAGCAGTGAATACGTCGGGGGGTTTAGGAAGACCCAGTACTTC. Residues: CASSEYVGGFRKTQYF.

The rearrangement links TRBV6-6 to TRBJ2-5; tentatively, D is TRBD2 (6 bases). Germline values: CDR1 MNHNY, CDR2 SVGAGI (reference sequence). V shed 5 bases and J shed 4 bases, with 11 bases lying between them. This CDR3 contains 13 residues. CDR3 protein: CASSMGRRETQYF. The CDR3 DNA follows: TGTGCCAGCAGTATGGGGAGGAGAGAGACCCAGTACTTC.